This note documents a single T cell receptor (beta chain) sequence. Its antigen is not identified. The sample comes from a study of T cells after yellow fever vaccination. Study-wide results and caveats: The secondary response peaked faster, at day 5 versus 15, but was weaker. Although most clonotypes did not, a small share appeared in both CD4 and CD8 compartments.

One entry per CDR3 protein results from TCRdb running MiXCR on the 5' RACE reads. The table shows 500,000 to 650,000 distinct CDR3 sequences, with roughly an eighth occurring only once. Per the germline V gene, CDR1 is SNHLY and CDR2 is FYNNEI. The CDR3 runs to 15 residues. The J segment lost 2 bases and the V segment lost 3 bases, leaving 3 bases of the junction unmatched. The chain employs TRBV2 and TRBJ2-7; 11 nucleotides match TRBD2. The source of this sequence is a man under 40 who received the YFV17D yellow fever vaccine. The source was PBMCs, collected on the day of the yellow fever booster vaccination. The CDR3 DNA is TGTGCCAGCAGTGAGGGACTAGCGGATACCTACGAGCAGTACTTC. Its translation: CASSEGLADTYEQYF.